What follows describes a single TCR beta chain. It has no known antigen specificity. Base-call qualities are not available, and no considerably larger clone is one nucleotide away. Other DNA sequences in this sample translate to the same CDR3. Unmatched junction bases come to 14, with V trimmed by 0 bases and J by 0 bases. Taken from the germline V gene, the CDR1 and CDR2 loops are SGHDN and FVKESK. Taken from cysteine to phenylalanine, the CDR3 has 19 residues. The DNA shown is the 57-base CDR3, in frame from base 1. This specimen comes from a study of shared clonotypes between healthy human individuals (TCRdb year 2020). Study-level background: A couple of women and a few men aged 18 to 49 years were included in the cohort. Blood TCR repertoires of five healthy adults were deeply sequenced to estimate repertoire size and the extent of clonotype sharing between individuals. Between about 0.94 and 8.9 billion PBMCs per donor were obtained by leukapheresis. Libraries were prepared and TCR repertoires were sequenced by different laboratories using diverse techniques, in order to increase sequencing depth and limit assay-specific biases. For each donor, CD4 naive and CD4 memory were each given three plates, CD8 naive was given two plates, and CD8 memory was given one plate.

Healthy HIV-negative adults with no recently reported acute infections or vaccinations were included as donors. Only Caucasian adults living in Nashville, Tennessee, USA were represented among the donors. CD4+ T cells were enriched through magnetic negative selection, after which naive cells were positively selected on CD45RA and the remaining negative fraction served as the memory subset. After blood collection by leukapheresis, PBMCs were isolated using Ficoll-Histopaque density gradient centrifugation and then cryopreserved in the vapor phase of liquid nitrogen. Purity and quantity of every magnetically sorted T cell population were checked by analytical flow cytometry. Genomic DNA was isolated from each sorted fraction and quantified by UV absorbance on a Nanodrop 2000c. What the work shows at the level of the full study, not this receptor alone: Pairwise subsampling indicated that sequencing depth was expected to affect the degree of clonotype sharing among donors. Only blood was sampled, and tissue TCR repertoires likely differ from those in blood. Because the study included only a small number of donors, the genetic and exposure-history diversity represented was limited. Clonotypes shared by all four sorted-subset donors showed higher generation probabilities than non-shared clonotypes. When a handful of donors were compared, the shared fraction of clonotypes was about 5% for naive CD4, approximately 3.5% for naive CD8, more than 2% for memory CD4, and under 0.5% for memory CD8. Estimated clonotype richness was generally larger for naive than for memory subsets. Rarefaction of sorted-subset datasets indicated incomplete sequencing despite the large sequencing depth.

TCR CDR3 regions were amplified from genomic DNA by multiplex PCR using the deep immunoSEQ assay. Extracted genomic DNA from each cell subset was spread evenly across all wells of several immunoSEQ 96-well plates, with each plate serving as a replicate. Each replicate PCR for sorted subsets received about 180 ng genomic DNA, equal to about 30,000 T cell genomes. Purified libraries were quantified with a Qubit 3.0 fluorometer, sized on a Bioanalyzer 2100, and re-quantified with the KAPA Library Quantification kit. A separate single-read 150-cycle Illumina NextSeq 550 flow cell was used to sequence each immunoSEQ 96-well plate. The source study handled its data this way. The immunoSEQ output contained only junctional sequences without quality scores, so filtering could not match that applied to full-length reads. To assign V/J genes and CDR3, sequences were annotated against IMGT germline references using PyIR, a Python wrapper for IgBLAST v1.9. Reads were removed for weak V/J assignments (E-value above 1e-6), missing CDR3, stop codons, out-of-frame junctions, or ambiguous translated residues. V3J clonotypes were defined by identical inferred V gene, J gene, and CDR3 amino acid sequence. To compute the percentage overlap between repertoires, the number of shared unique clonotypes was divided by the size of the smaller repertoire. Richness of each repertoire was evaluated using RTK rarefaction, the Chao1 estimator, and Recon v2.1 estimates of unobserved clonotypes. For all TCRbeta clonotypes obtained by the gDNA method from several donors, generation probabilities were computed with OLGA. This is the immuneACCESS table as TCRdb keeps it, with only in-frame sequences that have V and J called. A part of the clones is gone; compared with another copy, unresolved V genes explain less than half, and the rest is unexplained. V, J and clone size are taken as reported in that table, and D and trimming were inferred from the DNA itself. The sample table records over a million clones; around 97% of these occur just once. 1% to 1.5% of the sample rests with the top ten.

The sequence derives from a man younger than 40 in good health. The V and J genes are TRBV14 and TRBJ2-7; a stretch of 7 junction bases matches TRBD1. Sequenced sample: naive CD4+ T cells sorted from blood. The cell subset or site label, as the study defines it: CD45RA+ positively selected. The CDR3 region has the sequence CASSQDWRQGDRSSYEQYF. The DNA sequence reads TGTGCCAGCAGCCAAGATTGGAGACAGGGTGATAGGAGCTCCTACGAGCAGTACTTC.